These T cell receptor beta chains were read from a single sample in a study of blood T cell repertoires in COVID-19. This table comes from immunoSEQ multiplex PCR, and its TCRdb copy is limited to in-frame clones, with some not included. The table records about 270,000 clones, over 80% of them present only once. Sequenced input: PBMCs or T cells enriched from blood (not recorded which). Receptor source: a woman aged 25 to 39 with acute COVID-19. Each CDR3 is given with its conserved first and last residue. The order of the fields is V gene, D gene, CDR3 protein. D genes are given only for firm matches.

>TRBV7-2|-
CASSTISGSEQYF
>TRBV7-8|TRBD1
CASSPSKGAGPYNEQFF
>TRBV28|TRBD1
CASSTSGTGPEKLFF
>TRBV27|TRBD1
CASSLQGAQPQHF
>TRBV28|-
CASSLQGGLGTGKDF
>TRBV6-5|-
CASSRPGGDSYEQYF
>TRBV19|-
CASSMLQGGEQYF
>TRBV10-3|TRBD1
CAISEVRTGASEQYF
>TRBV6-2/TRBV6-3|TRBD2
CASSYPGTSGSFEQFF
>TRBV6-1|TRBD2
CASSEGLAGGGEQYF
>TRBV3-1/TRBV3-2|-
CASSQGGGGDTIYF
>TRBV21-1|-
CASRDREPFF
>TRBV5-1|TRBD2
CASSFGLAGGLATDTQYF
>TRBV12-5|TRBD2
CASGFTSSGSDTGELFF
>TRBV19|-
CASSQWGDDYGYTF
>TRBV6-2/TRBV6-3|-
CASSYAGWEVGELFF
>TRBV10-3|TRBD1
CAISDDRGRETQYF
>TRBV3-1/TRBV3-2|-
CASSQGLGNTEAFF
>TRBV9|-
CASSVASLVRSAGELFF
>TRBV28|-
CASSLPPGATYNEQFF
>TRBV7-9|TRBD2
CASSSRLAGVIKYNKQFF
>TRBV6-1|-
CASSEAHQAGTQYF
>TRBV28|TRBD1
CASSFPGQGNPEQYF
>TRBV19|-
CASSIVNGQGGYTF
>TRBV4-1|TRBD1
CASSQGSPGQGYEQYF
>TRBV27|-
CASSHQGSHGYTF
>TRBV28|-
CASSSSGAALREGRDTQYF
>TRBV9|-
CASSFDRGGLAYNEQFF
>TRBV7-9|TRBD1
CASSLTPQGAGGYTF
>TRBV10-3|-
CAIRGADNEQFF
>TRBV4-1|-
CASSQIPDSYNNGYTF
>TRBV6-5|TRBD2
CASSYLAGGPHNEQFF
>TRBV30|-
CAWSPTGGVDYTF
>TRBV5-1|-
CASSLGDYEQYF
>TRBV20-1|TRBD2
CSASKASGRWNEQFF
>TRBV5-1|-
CASSWTTGTYEQYF
>TRBV19|-
CASTSIQGRNTEAFF
>TRBV29-1|TRBD1
CSVERTGNTGELFF
>TRBV5-1|-
CASSLTGTDTQYF
>TRBV9|-
CASSESVGELFF
>TRBV5-4|-
CAGGRSWVGTGELFF
>TRBV6-5|TRBD1
CASRADRDTGELFF
>TRBV5-4|-
CASSPLGGIHYRDTGELFF
>TRBV5-1|-
CASRSRDSLHYEQYF
>TRBV12-3/TRBV12-4|TRBD2
CASGLAGVETQYF
>TRBV7-9|TRBD1
CASSRRDSSTDTQYF
>TRBV7-2|TRBD1
CASSQGQPGTQYF
>TRBV5-4|-
CASSLFGQLRGEQFF
>TRBV20-1|-
CSARAGGTIYF
>TRBV15|TRBD2
CATSSISGYEQYF
>TRBV27|-
CASSQNTGELFF
>TRBV19|TRBD1
CASTLTGNTEKLFF
>TRBV2|-
CASSDAGIVYEQYF
>TRBV19|-
CASSIPTGKNTGELFF
>TRBV19|-
CASQTVYSGANVLTF
>TRBV19|-
CASTPTMNTEAFF
>TRBV7-6|TRBD2
CASTRDRAGLAGAYEQYF
>TRBV21-1|-
CASRPRLPYAGVTNGELFF
>TRBV18|TRBD2
CASSPASSGGETQYF
>TRBV24-1|TRBD2
CATSETSGSFTGELFF